Each of the 2 T cell receptor beta chains below was sequenced from the same sample in a study of T cells in Graves' hyperthyroidism and ophthalmopathy. Researchers took RNA transcripts and amplified the TCR beta CDR3 regions from them. The study used the HTBI primer set for a first-round RT-PCR of the TCR CDR3. TCRdb called the multiplex PCR reads again in MiXCR, with one record for every CDR3 protein. The sample has fewer than 40,000 distinct CDR3 sequences, around half seen once. Sequenced sample: blood. Source of these receptors: a middle-aged woman with Graves' ophthalmopathy.

This clonotype was observed many times. The chain carries TRBV2 and TRBJ2-4, with TRBD2 identical over 9 bases. The CDR3 runs to 14 residues. Trimming took 6 bases from V and 6 from J; bases not matched to a gene: 6. Germline V gene lookup returns CDR1 SNHLY and CDR2 FYNNEI. CDR3 sequence reads: CASSNKGLANIQYF. CDR3 coding DNA: TGTGCCAGCAGCAACAAGGGACTAGCAAACATTCAGTACTTC.

This clonotype was counted many times. V gene TRBV5-1 combines with J gene TRBJ1-2; TRBD1 agrees at 7 bases. With V trimmed by 0 bases and J by 4 bases, 6 bases remained unmatched. The CDR3 has 15 residues. The V gene's germline CDR1 is SGHRS and CDR2 YFSETQ. The CDR3 sequence: CASSLVWRTGYGYTF. The CDR3 nucleotides are TGCGCCAGCAGCTTGGTTTGGCGGACAGGCTATGGCTACACCTTC.